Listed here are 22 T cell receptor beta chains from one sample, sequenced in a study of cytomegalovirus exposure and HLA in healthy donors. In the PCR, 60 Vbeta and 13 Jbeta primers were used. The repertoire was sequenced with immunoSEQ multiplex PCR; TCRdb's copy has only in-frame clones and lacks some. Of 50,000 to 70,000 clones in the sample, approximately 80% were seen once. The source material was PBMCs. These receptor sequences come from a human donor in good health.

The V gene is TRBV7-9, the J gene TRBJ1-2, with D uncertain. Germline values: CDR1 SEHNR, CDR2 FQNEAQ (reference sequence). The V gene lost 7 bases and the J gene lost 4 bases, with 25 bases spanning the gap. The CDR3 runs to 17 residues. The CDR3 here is CASTHYTLGDNRYGYTF. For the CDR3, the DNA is TGTGCCAGCACCCACTATACCTTAGGAGATAACCGCTATGGCTACACCTTC.

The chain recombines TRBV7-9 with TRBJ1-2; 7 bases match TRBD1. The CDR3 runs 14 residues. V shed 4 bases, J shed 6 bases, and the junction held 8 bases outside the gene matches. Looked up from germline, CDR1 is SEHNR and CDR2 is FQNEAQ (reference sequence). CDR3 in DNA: TGTGCCAGCAGCTGGGGACAGTCTGGGAATGGCTACACCTTC. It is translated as CASSWGQSGNGYTF.

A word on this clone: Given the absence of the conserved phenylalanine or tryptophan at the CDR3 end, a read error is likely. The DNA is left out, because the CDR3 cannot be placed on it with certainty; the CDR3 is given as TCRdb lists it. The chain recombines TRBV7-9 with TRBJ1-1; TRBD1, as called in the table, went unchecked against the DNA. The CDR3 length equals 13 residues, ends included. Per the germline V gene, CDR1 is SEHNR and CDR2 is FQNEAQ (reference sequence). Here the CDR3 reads CSSSSRDRGLLAL.

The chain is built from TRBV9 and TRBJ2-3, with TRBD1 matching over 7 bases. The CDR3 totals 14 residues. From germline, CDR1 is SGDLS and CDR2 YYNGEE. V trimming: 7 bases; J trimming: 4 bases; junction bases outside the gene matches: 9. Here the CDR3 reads CASGTVGYSDTQYF. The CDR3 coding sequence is TGTGCCAGCGGGACAGTCGGGTATTCAGATACGCAGTATTTT.

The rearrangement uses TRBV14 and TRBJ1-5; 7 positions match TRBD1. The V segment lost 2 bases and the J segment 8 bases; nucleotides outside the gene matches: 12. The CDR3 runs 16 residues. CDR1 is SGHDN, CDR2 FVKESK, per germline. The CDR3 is CASSQTPQGWGKPQHF. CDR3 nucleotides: TGTGCCAGCAGCCAAACACCACAGGGGTGGGGAAAGCCCCAGCATTTT.

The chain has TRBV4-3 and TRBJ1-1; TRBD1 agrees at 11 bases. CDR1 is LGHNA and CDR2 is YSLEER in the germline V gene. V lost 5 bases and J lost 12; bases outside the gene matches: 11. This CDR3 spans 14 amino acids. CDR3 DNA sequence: TGCGCCAGCAGCAACCAACCGGGACAGGGGGTAACTTTCTTT. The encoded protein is CASSNQPGQGVTFF.

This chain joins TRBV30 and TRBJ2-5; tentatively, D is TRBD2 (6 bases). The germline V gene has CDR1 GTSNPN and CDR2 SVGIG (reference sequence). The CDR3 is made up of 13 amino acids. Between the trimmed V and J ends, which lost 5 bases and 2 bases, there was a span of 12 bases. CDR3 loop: CAWAAGNQETQYF. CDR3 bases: TGTGCCTGGGCGGCGGGGAATCAAGAGACCCAGTACTTC. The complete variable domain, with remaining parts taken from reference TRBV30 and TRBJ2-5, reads SQTIHQWPATLVQPVGSPLSLECTVEGTSNPNLYWYRQAAGRGLQLLFYSVGIGQISSEVPQNLSASRPQDRQFILSSKKLLLSDSGFYLCAWAAGNQETQYFGPGTRLLVL.

CDR3 sequence reads: CASSHLLVGTSGSGEQFF. DNA of the CDR3: TGCGCCAGCAGTCACTTATTGGTCGGGACTAGCGGGAGTGGTGAGCAGTTCTTC. The chain is built from TRBV23-1 and TRBJ2-1, with TRBD2 matching 14 bases. TRBV23-1 is given ORF status, its function remaining uncertain. This CDR3 contains 18 residues. The trim removed 3 bases at V and 9 bases at J, leaving 13 bases unmatched.

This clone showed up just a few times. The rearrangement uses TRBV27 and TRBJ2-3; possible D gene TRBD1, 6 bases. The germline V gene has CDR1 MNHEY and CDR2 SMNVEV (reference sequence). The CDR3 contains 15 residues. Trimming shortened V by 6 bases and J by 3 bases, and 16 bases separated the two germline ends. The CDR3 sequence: CASSDIRTETDTQYF. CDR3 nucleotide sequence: TGTGCCAGCAGCGACATAAGGACAGAAACAGATACGCAGTATTTT.

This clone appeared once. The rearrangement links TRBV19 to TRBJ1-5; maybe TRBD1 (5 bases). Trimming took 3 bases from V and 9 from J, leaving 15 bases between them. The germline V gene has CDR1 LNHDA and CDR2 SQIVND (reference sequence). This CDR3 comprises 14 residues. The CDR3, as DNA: TGTGCCAGTAGTATCGGGACGGACTACTGGCCCCAGCATTTT. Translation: CASSIGTDYWPQHF.

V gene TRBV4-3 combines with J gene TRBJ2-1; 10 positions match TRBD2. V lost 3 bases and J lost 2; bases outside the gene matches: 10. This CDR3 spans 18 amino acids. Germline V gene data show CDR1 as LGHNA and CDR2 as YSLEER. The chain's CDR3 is CASSHQPGLAETYNEQFF. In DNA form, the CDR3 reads TGCGCCAGCAGCCATCAACCCGGACTAGCGGAGACCTACAATGAGCAGTTCTTC.

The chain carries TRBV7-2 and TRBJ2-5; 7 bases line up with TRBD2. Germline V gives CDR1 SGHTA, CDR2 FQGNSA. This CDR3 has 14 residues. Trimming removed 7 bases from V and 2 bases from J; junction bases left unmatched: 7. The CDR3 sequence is CASNRLASQETQYF. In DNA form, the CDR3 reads TGTGCCAGCAACCGACTAGCTTCGCAAGAGACCCAGTACTTC.

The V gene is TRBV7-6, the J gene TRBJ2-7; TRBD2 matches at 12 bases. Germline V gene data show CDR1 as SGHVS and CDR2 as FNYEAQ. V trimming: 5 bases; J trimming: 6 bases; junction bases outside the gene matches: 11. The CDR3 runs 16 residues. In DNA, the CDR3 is TGTGCCAGCAGCCGCGACCCTAGCGGGAGGGCCCTCGAGCAGTACTTC. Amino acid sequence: CASSRDPSGRALEQYF.

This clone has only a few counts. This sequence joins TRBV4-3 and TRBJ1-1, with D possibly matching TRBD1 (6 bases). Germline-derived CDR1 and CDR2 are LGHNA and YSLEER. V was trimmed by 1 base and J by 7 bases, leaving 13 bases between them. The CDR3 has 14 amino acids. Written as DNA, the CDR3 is TGCGCCAGCAGCCAAGTTGAGACAGGCGTTGAAGCTTTCTTT. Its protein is CASSQVETGVEAFF.

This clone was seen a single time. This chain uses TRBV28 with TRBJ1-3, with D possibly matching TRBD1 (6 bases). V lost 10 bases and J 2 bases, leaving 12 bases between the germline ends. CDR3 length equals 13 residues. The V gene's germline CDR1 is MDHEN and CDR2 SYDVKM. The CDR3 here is CATRGGTGNTIYF. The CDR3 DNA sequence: TGTGCCACAAGGGGGGGGACTGGAAACACCATATATTTT.

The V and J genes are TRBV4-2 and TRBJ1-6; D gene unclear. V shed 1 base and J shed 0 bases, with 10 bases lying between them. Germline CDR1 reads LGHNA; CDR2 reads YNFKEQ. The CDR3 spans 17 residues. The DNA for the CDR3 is TGTGCCAGCAGCCAAGTGGCGGGGAGCTCCTATAATTCACCCCTCCACTTT. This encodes CASSQVAGSSYNSPLHF.

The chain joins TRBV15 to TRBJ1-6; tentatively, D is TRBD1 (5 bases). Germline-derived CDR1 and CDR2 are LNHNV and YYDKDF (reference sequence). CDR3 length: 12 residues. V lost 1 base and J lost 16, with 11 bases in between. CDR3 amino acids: CATSRARDSLHF. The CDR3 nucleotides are TGTGCCACCAGCAGAGCCCGGGACTCACTCCACTTT.

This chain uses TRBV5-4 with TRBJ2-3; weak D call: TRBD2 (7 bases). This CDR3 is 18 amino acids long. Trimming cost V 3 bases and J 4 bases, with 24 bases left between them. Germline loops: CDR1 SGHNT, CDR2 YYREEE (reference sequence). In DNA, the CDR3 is TGTGCCAGCAGCTCTCCGGCGGGGGCAGGGTCAACCCCAGATACGCAGTATTTT. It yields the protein CASSSPAGAGSTPDTQYF.

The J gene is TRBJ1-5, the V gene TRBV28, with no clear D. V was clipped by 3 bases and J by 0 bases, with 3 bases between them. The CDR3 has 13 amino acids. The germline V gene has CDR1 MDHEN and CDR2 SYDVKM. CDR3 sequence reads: CASSFYSNQPQHF. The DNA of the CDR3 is TGTGCCAGCAGTTTTTATAGCAATCAGCCCCAGCATTTT.

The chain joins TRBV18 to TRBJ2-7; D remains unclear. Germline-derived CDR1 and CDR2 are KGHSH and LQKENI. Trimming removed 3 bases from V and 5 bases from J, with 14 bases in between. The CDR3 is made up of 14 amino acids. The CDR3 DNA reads TGTGCCAGCTCACCTCTGGATAGCCCCCACGAGCAGTACTTC. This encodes CASSPLDSPHEQYF.

The CDR3 region is CASSLDRGGTEAFF. For the CDR3, the DNA is TGTGCCAGCAGCTTGGACAGGGGAGGGACTGAAGCTTTCTTT. V usage is TRBV7-9 and J usage is TRBJ1-1, with 9 bases matching TRBD1. The CDR3 has 14 amino acids. Germline trimming cut 3 bases from V and 5 bases from J; bases unmatched to any gene: 4. CDR1 SEHNR and CDR2 FQNEAQ come from the germline V gene (reference sequence).

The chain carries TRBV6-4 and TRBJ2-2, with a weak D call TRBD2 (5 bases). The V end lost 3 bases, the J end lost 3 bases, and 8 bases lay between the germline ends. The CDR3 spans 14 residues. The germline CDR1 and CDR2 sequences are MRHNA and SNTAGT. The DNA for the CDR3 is TGTGCCAGCAGTGAAAACGGGGACACCGGGGAGCTGTTTTTT. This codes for CASSENGDTGELFF.